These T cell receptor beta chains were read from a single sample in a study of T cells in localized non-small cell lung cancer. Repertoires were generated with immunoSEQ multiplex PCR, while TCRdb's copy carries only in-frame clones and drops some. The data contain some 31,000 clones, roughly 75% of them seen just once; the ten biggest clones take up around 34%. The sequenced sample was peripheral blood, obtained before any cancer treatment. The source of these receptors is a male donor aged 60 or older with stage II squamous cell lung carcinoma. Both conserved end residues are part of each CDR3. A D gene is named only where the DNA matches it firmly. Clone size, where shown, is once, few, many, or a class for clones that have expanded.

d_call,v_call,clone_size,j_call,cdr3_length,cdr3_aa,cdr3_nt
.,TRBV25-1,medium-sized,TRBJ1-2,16,CASSESSDRAWHGYTF,TGTGCCAGCAGTGAATCTTCGGACCGAGCTTGGCATGGCTACACCTTC
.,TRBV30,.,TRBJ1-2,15,CAWREGTRRAMHYTF,TGTGCCTGGAGGGAGGGGACACGTCGAGCTATGCACTACACCTTC
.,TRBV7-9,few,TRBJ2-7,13,CASSPTGSYEQYF,TGTGCCAGCAGCCCTACAGGCTCCTACGAGCAGTACTTC
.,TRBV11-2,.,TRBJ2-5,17,CASSLRLQGPRPETQYF,TGTGCCAGCAGCTTGCGGCTTCAGGGCCCTAGGCCAGAGACCCAGTACTTC
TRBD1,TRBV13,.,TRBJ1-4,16,CASSLTATGAGEKLFF,TGTGCCAGCAGCTTAACCGCTACAGGGGCTGGTGAAAAACTGTTTTTT
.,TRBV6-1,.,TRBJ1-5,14,CASSDSFSNQPQHF,TGTGCCAGCAGCGACAGTTTTAGCAATCAGCCCCAGCATTTT
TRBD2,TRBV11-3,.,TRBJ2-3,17,CASNTRASGELWDTQYF,TGTGCCAGCAACACCAGGGCTAGCGGAGAACTCTGGGATACGCAGTATTTT
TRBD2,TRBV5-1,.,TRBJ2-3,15,CASSSSGRAEDTQYF,TGCGCCAGCAGCTCTAGCGGGAGGGCGGAAGATACGCAGTATTTT
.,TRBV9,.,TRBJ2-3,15,CASSVLQGGTDTQYF,TGTGCCAGCAGCGTTCTGCAGGGTGGCACAGATACGCAGTATTTT
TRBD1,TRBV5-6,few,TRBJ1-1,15,CASTLTGTGETEAFF,TGTGCCAGCACCTTAACCGGGACAGGGGAGACTGAAGCTTTCTTT
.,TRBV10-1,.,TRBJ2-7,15,CASSESRAGLGEQYF,TGCGCCAGCAGTGAGTCGCGGGCGGGGCTTGGCGAGCAGTACTTC